Each of the 32 T cell receptor beta chains below was sequenced from the same sample in a study of T-cell reconstitution after alpha-beta-depleted transplantation in children. Unique molecular identifiers were used to barcode this TCRbeta library. TCRdb re-analysed the PCR reads in MiXCR, keeping a single row per CDR3 protein. Seen here are 250,000 to 350,000 distinct CDR3 sequences, about a tenth observed once, and the top ten hold about a tenth. This material consisted of PBMCs from the stem cell graft donor, taken from the stem cell graft. These receptors were collected from a human donor who donated a stem cell graft to a child with SCID.

This clonotype came up a few times. This chain uses TRBV12-3 or TRBV12-4 with TRBJ2-5, with unresolved D. The CDR3 loop spans 12 amino acids. The V gene lost 2 bases and the J gene lost 5 bases, with 6 bases spanning the gap. This CDR3 is CASSLIRETQYF. DNA of the CDR3: TGTGCCAGCAGTTTAATAAGGGAGACCCAGTACTTC.

This rearrangement joins TRBV18 to TRBJ2-5; 11 bases line up with TRBD1. This CDR3 has 17 residues. V was clipped by 3 bases and J by 1 base; unmatched bases: 7. Germline loops: CDR1 KGHSH, CDR2 LQKENI. The CDR3 region has the DNA TGTGCCAGCTCACCTCTTCCCGGGACAGGGGGCCAAGAGACCCAGTACTTC. Translating gives CASSPLPGTGGQETQYF.

The genes are TRBV4-2 and TRBJ2-3, with D possibly being TRBD2 (5 bases). The germline gives CDR1 LGHNA, CDR2 YNFKEQ. V was cut by 1 base and J by 3 bases, with 8 bases left in between. The CDR3 has 14 amino acids. CDR3 sequence: CASSQARVTDTQYF. The CDR3 nucleotides read TGTGCCAGCAGCCAAGCGCGGGTAACAGATACGCAGTATTTT.

Only a few counts were recorded for this clonotype. This chain links TRBV12-3 or TRBV12-4 with TRBJ2-6; 8 nucleotides agree with TRBD1. The CDR3 has 18 amino acids. The trim removed 4 bases at V and 12 bases at J, leaving 20 bases unmatched. CDR3 coding DNA: TGTGCCAGCAGTTGGGCCCCCGGGACAGGCCAACCCGACCGCGTCCTGACTTTC. It yields the protein CASSWAPGTGQPDRVLTF.

The chain couples TRBV4-2 to TRBJ2-4; no clear D gene. The CDR3 is made up of 18 amino acids. Between the trimmed V and J ends, which lost 0 bases and 0 bases, there was a span of 15 bases. Germline V CDR1 and CDR2: LGHNA, YNFKEQ. CDR3 in amino acids: CASSQEGSSVPAKNIQYF. Here the CDR3 DNA reads TGTGCCAGCAGCCAAGAGGGCTCGAGCGTCCCAGCCAAAAACATTCAGTACTTC.

This clonotype has just one count. CDR3 nucleotides: TGTGCCAGCAGTTTTTTGGGGGGGAACAACAATGAGCAGTTCTTC. As protein: CASSFLGGNNNEQFF. The genes are TRBV27 and TRBJ2-1; the match to TRBD2 covers 7 bases. Trimming cost V 3 bases and J 5 bases; bases outside gene matches: 7. Germline loops: CDR1 MNHEY, CDR2 SMNVEV (reference sequence). This CDR3 is built from 15 residues.

V usage is TRBV18 and J usage is TRBJ2-5, with TRBD1 as a possible D gene (5 bases). V lost 3 bases to trimming and J lost 4 bases, with 18 bases between them. Germline loops: CDR1 KGHSH, CDR2 LQKENI. The CDR3 has 16 amino acids. The CDR3 is CASSPLGVHKRETQYF. The CDR3 bases are TGTGCCAGCTCACCTCTAGGGGTCCATAAAAGAGAGACCCAGTACTTC.

The chain has TRBV6-5 and TRBJ2-5; no clear D gene. V lost 0 bases, J lost 2 bases, and 10 bases lay in between. The CDR3 is 15 residues long. The germline gives CDR1 MNHEY, CDR2 SVGAGI. The CDR3 reads CASSYSNPEQETQYF. CDR3 nucleotide sequence: TGTGCCAGCAGTTACTCGAACCCGGAACAAGAGACCCAGTACTTC.

This clonotype came up a few times. This chain connects TRBV12-3 or TRBV12-4 to TRBJ1-6; 9 positions match TRBD1. V dropped 3 bases and J dropped 10; count of bases not matched to a gene: 4. The CDR3 is 14 residues long. CDR3 loop: CASSFGTGTSPLHF. The CDR3 bases are TGTGCCAGCAGTTTCGGGACAGGGACCTCACCCCTCCACTTT.

This clonotype has more than one count but fewer than ten. The chain joins TRBV7-9 to TRBJ1-1; TRBD1 might be the D (5 bases). V lost 2 bases and J lost 9, with 16 bases in between. The length of the CDR3 is 14 residues. The germline V gene encodes CDR1 SEHNR and CDR2 FQNEAQ (reference sequence). CDR3 residues: CASSLMTEQRKAFF. The CDR3 nucleotides read TGTGCCAGCAGCTTAATGACAGAACAACGTAAAGCTTTCTTT.

The chain joins TRBV7-7 to TRBJ2-1, with 8 bases identical to TRBD2. The CDR3 runs 15 residues. Germline CDR1 is SSHAT and CDR2 is FNYEAQ (reference sequence). V dropped 5 bases and J dropped 3; count of bases not matched to a gene: 6. CDR3 loop: CASSRGGGFYNEQFF. The CDR3 DNA follows: TGTGCCAGCAGCCGGGGGGGGGGCTTCTACAATGAGCAGTTCTTC.

The CDR3 is CASSSLAELNPYEQYF. The CDR3 DNA is TGTGCCAGCAGTTCTTTAGCGGAACTAAACCCCTACGAGCAGTACTTC. This sequence joins TRBV12-3 or TRBV12-4 and TRBJ2-7, with D possibly TRBD2 on 6 matching bases. Between the trimmed V and J ends, which lost 4 bases and 2 bases, there was a span of 18 bases. The CDR3 is made up of 16 amino acids.

The table lists this clonotype with many counts. This CDR3 reads CASSQRLAGGDTQYF. The CDR3 nucleotides are TGTGCCAGCAGCCAAAGACTAGCGGGGGGCGATACGCAGTATTTT. This chain links TRBV3-1 with TRBJ2-3; 13 positions agree with TRBD2. The CDR3 extends over 15 amino acids. Trimming took 2 bases from V and 6 from J; bases not matched to a gene: 2. The germline V gene has CDR1 LGHDT and CDR2 YNNKEL (reference sequence).

The chain combines TRBV24-1 with TRBJ2-3; no reliable D call. The CDR3 consists of 14 residues. Trimming stripped 3 bases from V and 4 bases from J, with 10 bases between. Germline CDR1 KGHDR, CDR2 SFDVKD. The CDR3 nucleotides read TGTGCCACCAGTGATGTGGGTCAAGCAGATACGCAGTATTTT. Translating it yields CATSDVGQADTQYF.

This clonotype was seen more than once but under ten times. The CDR3 loop reads CSVVLDREPETQYF. As DNA, the CDR3 is TGCAGCGTTGTGCTGGACAGGGAACCAGAGACCCAGTACTTC. The chain recombines TRBV29-1 with TRBJ2-5; 8 nucleotides align to TRBD1. Looked up from germline, CDR1 is SQVTM and CDR2 is ANQGSEA. The CDR3 spans 14 residues. Trimming took 4 bases from V and 4 from J; bases not matched to a gene: 8.

In its sample, this clonotype was seen a few times. Compared with germline, one end of the junction differs, possibly owing to a read error. The chain is built from TRBV29-1 and TRBJ2-2; 7 positions match TRBD1. Germline loops: CDR1 SQVTM, CDR2 ANQGSEA. CDR3 length: 13 amino acids. The CDR3 loop reads CSVEAGGTGELFF. The CDR3 DNA sequence: TGCAGCGTAGAAGCAGGGGGCACCGGGGAGCTGTTTTTT.

This clonotype was seen a handful of times. The chain uses TRBV29-1 and TRBJ2-7; D possibly corresponds to TRBD1 (6 bases). Germline V gene lookup returns CDR1 SQVTM and CDR2 ANQGSEA. V lost 3 bases, J lost 2 bases, and 11 bases lay in between. The CDR3 sequence is 13 residues long. The chain's CDR3 is CSVELGTPYEQYF. The CDR3 DNA is TGCAGCGTTGAGCTGGGGACACCCTACGAGCAGTACTTC.

The genes are TRBV3-1 and TRBJ2-5; 13 nucleotides align to TRBD2. The CDR3 is 15 amino acids. V lost 4 bases and J lost 10; bases outside the gene matches: 9. Germline CDR1 LGHDT, CDR2 YNNKEL (reference sequence). The CDR3 coding sequence is TGTGCCAGCAGCCCCAGGACTAGCGGGGGTATGGACCAGTACTTC. Translation: CASSPRTSGGMDQYF.

Ten or more counts support this clonotype. This rearrangement joins TRBV10-1 to TRBJ2-3; TRBD1 matches at 11 bases. Germline loops: CDR1 WNHNN, CDR2 SYGVQD (reference sequence). After removal of 3 bases from V and 3 bases from J, the junction contained 8 bases not matched to a gene. The CDR3 loop spans 17 amino acids. CDR3 DNA: TGCGCCAGCAGTGAAAGTTGGACAGGGGGCCCGACAGATACGCAGTATTTT. Translation: CASSESWTGGPTDTQYF.

This clonotype was found a few times. The rearrangement joins TRBV5-8 to TRBJ2-1, with TRBD2 identical over 8 bases. Trimming at V came to 7 bases and at J to 5 bases, leaving 11 bases not matched to a gene. The germline V gene encodes CDR1 SGHTS and CDR2 YDEGEE. This CDR3 is built from 15 residues. Written as DNA, the CDR3 is TGTGCCAGCCTTTATGGCGGGGGGACAAACAATGAGCAGTTCTTC. This translates into CASLYGGGTNNEQFF.

This clonotype was recorded a few times. The chain links TRBV12-3 or TRBV12-4 to TRBJ2-7, with D unresolved. V dropped 0 bases and J dropped 3 bases, with 9 bases sitting between them. This CDR3 region has 14 residues. As DNA, the CDR3 is TGTGCCAGCAGTTTAGCACCCGGGTTCTACGAGCAGTACTTC. It translates to CASSLAPGFYEQYF.

This clonotype was seen ten or more times. The chain combines TRBV3-1 with TRBJ2-7; 10 bases line up with TRBD2. V lost 1 base, J lost 4 bases, and 4 bases stayed unmatched. The germline CDR1 and CDR2 sequences are LGHDT and YNNKEL (reference sequence). The CDR3 has 15 amino acids. CDR3 bases: TGTGCCAGCAGCCAAGCGACTAGCGGGTTTTACGAGCAGTACTTC. The encoded protein is CASSQATSGFYEQYF.

V gene TRBV15 combines with J gene TRBJ2-1; possible D gene TRBD1, 6 bases. CDR1 and CDR2 (germline): LNHNV, YYDKDF (reference sequence). This CDR3 region has 13 residues. Trimming took off 8 bases at V and 3 bases at J, with 11 bases between the two ends. This CDR3 is CATQGQGYNEQFF. The DNA of the CDR3 is TGTGCCACCCAGGGGCAGGGCTACAATGAGCAGTTCTTC. The whole variable domain, filled in from reference TRBV15 and TRBJ2-1, reads DAMVIQNPRYQVTQFGKPVTLSCSQTLNHNVMYWYQQKSSQAPKLLFHYYDKDFNNEADTPDNFQSRRPNTSFCFLDIRSPGLGDTAMYLCATQGQGYNEQFFGPGTRLTVL.

Ten or more counts support this clonotype. The genes are TRBV3-1 and TRBJ1-1; maybe TRBD1 (5 bases). Germline CDR1 LGHDT, CDR2 YNNKEL (reference sequence). This CDR3 has 13 residues. Trimming cost V 3 bases and J 8 bases, with 13 bases left between them. The CDR3 here is CASSQVSRGEAFF. CDR3 coding DNA: TGTGCCAGCAGCCAGGTGAGCCGGGGGGAAGCTTTCTTT.

J is TRBJ2-3 and V is TRBV18; TRBD2 aligns across 8 bases. This CDR3 spans 17 amino acids. The germline gives CDR1 KGHSH, CDR2 LQKENI. Losses at the gene ends were 2 bases for V and 0 bases for J; bases not matched to a gene: 7. CDR3 region: CASSPKGQRGSTDTQYF. The CDR3 DNA reads TGTGCCAGCTCACCAAAGGGTCAGCGGGGGAGCACAGATACGCAGTATTTT.

A few counts support this clonotype. CDR3: CASRQTGRPEQYF. CDR3 DNA sequence: TGTGCCAGCAGGCAGACTGGGCGCCCCGAGCAGTACTTC. The chain employs TRBV25-1 and TRBJ2-7, with no clear D. The germline gives CDR1 MGHDK, CDR2 SYGVNS. The CDR3 is 13 amino acids. The V end lost 6 bases, the J end lost 6 bases, and 15 bases lay between the germline ends.

This chain links TRBV27 with TRBJ2-1; tentative D call: TRBD1 (6 bases). The CDR3 runs 15 residues. Trimming cost V 6 bases and J 9 bases, with 21 bases left between them. Germline lookup yields CDR1 MNHEY and CDR2 SMNVEV (reference sequence). The CDR3 spells CASSPWGGGGSEQFF. As DNA, the CDR3 is TGTGCCAGCAGCCCCTGGGGTGGTGGGGGCAGTGAGCAGTTCTTC.

This clonotype was seen only a few times. The chain recombines TRBV20-1 with TRBJ2-5, with D possibly called TRBD1 or TRBD2 (6 bases each). The V gene's germline CDR1 is DFQATT and CDR2 SNEGSKA (reference sequence). Trimming removed 6 bases from V and 2 bases from J, with 19 bases in between. This CDR3 contains 15 residues. CDR3 protein: CSANAGEAIQETQYF. For the CDR3, the DNA is TGCAGTGCGAACGCAGGGGAGGCCATACAAGAGACCCAGTACTTC.

The V gene is TRBV20-1, the J gene TRBJ1-3; a possible D gene is TRBD1 (5 bases). The CDR3 consists of 14 residues. With 4 bases removed from V and 2 bases from J, the gap between germline ends came to 12 bases. CDR1 and CDR2 (germline): DFQATT, SNEGSKA (reference sequence). The CDR3 is CSATLRDAGNTIYF. Written as DNA, the CDR3 is TGCAGTGCTACCCTACGGGACGCTGGAAACACCATATATTTT.

On this clonotype itself: A much larger clonotype is one base distant, so this may be a read error. CDR3 nucleotide sequence: TGCGCCAGCAGCTTGTGTGGACAGACCTACGAGCAGTACTTC. Translation gives CASSLCGQTYEQYF. The rearrangement links TRBV5-1 to TRBJ2-7; D might be TRBD1 (6 bases). Trimming took 1 base from V and 2 from J, leaving 10 bases between them. The CDR3 contains 14 residues. CDR1 and CDR2 from the germline V gene are SGHRS and YFSETQ.

This clonotype came up a few times. The chain couples TRBV5-1 to TRBJ1-1, with D possibly being TRBD1 (5 bases). Germline values: CDR1 SGHRS, CDR2 YFSETQ. The CDR3 totals 15 residues. V was clipped by 3 bases and J by 3 bases, with 15 bases between them. CDR3 sequence reads: CASSSGKETDTEAFF. CDR3 nucleotides: TGCGCCAGCAGCTCCGGAAAAGAGACAGACACTGAAGCTTTCTTT.

This clonotype was seen many times. The J gene is TRBJ1-2, the V gene TRBV12-3 or TRBV12-4; TRBD1 matches at 8 bases. The CDR3 sequence is 13 residues long. Losses at the gene ends were 3 bases for V and 7 bases for J; bases not matched to a gene: 4. The CDR3 protein is CASSLGQGAGYTF. In nucleotides, the CDR3 is TGTGCCAGCAGTTTGGGGCAGGGGGCTGGCTACACCTTC.